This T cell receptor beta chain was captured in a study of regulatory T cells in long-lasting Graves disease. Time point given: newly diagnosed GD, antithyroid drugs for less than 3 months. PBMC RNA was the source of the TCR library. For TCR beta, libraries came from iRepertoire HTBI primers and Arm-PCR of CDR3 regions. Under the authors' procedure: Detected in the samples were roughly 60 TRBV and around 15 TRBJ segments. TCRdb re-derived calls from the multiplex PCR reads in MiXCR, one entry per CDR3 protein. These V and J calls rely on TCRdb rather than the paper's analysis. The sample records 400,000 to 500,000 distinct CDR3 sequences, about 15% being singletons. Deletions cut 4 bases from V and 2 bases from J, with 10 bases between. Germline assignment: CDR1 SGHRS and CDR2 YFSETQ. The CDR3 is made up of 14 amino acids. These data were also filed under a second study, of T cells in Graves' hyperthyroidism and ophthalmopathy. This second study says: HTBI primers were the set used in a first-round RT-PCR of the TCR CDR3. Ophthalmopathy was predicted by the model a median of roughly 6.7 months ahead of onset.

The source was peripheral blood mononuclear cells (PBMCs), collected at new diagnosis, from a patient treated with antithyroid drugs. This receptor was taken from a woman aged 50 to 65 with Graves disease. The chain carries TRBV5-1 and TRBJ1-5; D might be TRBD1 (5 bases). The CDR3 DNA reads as TGCGCCAGCAGCGCAGGGTATGGCAATCAGCCCCAGCATTTT. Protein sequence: CASSAGYGNQPQHF.